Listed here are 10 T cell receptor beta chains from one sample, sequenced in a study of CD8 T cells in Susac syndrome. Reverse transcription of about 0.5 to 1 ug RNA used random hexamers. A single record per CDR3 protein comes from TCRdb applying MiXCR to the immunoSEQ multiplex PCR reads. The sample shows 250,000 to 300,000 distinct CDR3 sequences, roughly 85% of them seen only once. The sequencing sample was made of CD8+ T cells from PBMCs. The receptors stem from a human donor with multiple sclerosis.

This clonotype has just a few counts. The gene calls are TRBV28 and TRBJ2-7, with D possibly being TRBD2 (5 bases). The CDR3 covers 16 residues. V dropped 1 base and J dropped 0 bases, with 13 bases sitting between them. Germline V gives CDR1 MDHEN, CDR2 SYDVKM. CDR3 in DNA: TGTGCCAGCAGTTTATATGGCGGGCCGCCCTCCTACGAGCAGTACTTC. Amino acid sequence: CASSLYGGPPSYEQYF. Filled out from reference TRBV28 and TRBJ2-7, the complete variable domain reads DVKVTQSSRYLVKRTGEKVFLECVQDMDHENMFWYRQDPGLGLRLIYFSYDVKMKEKGDIPEGYSVSREKKERFSLILESASTNQTSMYLCASSLYGGPPSYEQYFGPGTRLTVT.

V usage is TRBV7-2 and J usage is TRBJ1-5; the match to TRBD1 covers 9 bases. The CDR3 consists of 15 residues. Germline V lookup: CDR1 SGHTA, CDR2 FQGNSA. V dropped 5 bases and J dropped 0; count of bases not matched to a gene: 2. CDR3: CASSLDRGSNQPQHF. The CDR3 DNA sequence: TGTGCCAGCAGCCTGGACAGGGGTAGCAATCAGCCCCAGCATTTT.

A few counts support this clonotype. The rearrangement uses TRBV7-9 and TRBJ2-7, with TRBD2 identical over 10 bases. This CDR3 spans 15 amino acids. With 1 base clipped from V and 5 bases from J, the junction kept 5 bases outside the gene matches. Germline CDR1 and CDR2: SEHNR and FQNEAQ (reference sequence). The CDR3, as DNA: TGTGCCAGCAGCTTAGTGAGTCTAGCGGGAGACGAGCAGTACTTC. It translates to CASSLVSLAGDEQYF.

CDR3 sequence reads: CASSPRLAHETQYF. The CDR3, as DNA: TGTGCCAGCAGCCCCAGGCTAGCTCACGAGACCCAGTACTTC. The chain couples TRBV5-4 to TRBJ2-5; D might be TRBD2 (5 bases). There are 14 residues in the CDR3. Germline CDR1 is SGHNT and CDR2 is YYREEE (reference sequence). Trimming shortened V by 4 bases and J by 5 bases, and 15 bases separated the two germline ends.

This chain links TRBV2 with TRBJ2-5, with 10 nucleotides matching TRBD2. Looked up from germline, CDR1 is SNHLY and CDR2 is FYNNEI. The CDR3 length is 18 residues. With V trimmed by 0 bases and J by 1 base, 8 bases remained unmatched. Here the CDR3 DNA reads TGTGCCAGCAGTGAAGCGCTCGGACTAGCGGACCGCCAAGAGACCCAGTACTTC. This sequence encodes CASSEALGLADRQETQYF.

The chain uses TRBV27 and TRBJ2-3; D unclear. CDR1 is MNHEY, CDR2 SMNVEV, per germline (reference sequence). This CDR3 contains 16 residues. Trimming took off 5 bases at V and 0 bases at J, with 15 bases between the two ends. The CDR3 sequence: CASSRLTHASTDTQYF. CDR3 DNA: TGTGCCAGCAGTCGCCTGACGCACGCTAGCACAGATACGCAGTATTTT.

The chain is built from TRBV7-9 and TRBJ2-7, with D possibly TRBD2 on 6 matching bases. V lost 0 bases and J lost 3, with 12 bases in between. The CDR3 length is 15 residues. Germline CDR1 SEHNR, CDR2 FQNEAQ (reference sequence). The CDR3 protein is CASSLALDGGYEQYF. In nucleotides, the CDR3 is TGTGCCAGCAGCTTAGCGCTAGACGGGGGCTACGAGCAGTACTTC.

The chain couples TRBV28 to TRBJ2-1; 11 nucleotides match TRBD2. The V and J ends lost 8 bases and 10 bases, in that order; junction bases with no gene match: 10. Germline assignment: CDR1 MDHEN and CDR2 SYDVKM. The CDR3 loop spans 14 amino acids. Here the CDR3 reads CASASRLAGTEQFF. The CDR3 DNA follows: TGTGCCAGCGCTTCGAGACTAGCGGGAACGGAGCAGTTCTTC.

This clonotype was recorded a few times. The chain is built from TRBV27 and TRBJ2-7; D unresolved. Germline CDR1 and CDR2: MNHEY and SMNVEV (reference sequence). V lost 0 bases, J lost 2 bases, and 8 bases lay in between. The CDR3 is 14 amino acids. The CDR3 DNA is TGTGCCAGCAGTTTATCACCCATTACCTACGAGCAGTACTTC. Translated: CASSLSPITYEQYF.

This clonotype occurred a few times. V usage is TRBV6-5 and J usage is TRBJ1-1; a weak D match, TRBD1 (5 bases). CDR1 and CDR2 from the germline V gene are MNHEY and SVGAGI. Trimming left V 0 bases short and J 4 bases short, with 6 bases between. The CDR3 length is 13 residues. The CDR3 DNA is TGTGCCAGCAGTTACTCTGGGGGCACTGAAGCTTTCTTT. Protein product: CASSYSGGTEAFF.